This passage covers 5 T cell receptor beta chains from one sample sequenced in a study of shared clonotypes between healthy human individuals. Sequencing was performed with immunoSEQ multiplex PCR; in TCRdb, only in-frame clones are kept and a portion is missing. The table has roughly 2.2 million clones, over 90% seen once. The specimen was naive CD4+ T cells from PBMCs. The subset denotes: CD45RA+ positively selected. These receptors were taken from a man aged 18-30 years in good health. Some clones in this sample may be carry-over from other donors' samples.

The chain carries TRBV7-6 and TRBJ2-1; TRBD2 matches at 11 bases. CDR3 length equals 14 residues. Germline V gene data show CDR1 as SGHVS and CDR2 as FNYEAQ. V lost 2 bases, J lost 9 bases, and 3 bases stayed unmatched. The CDR3 DNA follows: TGTGCCAGCAGCTTAAGGCTAGCGGGAGGTGAGCAGTTCTTC. It encodes CASSLRLAGGEQFF.

The chain joins TRBV11-2 to TRBJ2-2; no reliable D call. In germline, CDR1 is SGHAT, CDR2 FQNNGV. V dropped 7 bases and J dropped 1 base, with 13 bases sitting between them. The CDR3 has 15 amino acids. CDR3 nucleotides: TGTGCCAGCACAACATACGGTCGGAACACCGGGGAGCTGTTTTTT. It is translated as CASTTYGRNTGELFF.

V is TRBV2 and J is TRBJ2-1; TRBD2 aligns across 8 bases. V lost 5 bases and J lost 6; bases outside the gene matches: 6. Germline V lookup: CDR1 SNHLY, CDR2 FYNNEI. CDR3 size: 14 residues. DNA of the CDR3: TGTGCCAGCAGTCTCGGGAGGGCCGTCAATGAGCAGTTCTTC. Its protein is CASSLGRAVNEQFF.

The J gene is TRBJ2-5, the V gene TRBV7-3; no definite D call. The V gene's germline CDR1 is SGHTA and CDR2 FQGTGA. This CDR3 region has 16 residues. V was trimmed by 1 base and J by 3 bases, leaving 15 bases between them. In nucleotides, the CDR3 is TGTGCCAGCAGCTTAATGGCAGCCCCTGGGGAAGAGACCCAGTACTTC. This encodes CASSLMAAPGEETQYF.

This clone was seen more than once but under ten times. Other DNA sequences within the sample encode an identical CDR3. The V and J genes are TRBV28 and TRBJ1-5; D is undetermined. V was pared by 3 bases and J by 4 bases, with 4 bases between. From germline, CDR1 is MDHEN and CDR2 SYDVKM. There are 12 residues in the CDR3. The CDR3, as DNA: TGTGCCAGCAGTTTGGTGAATCAGCCCCAGCATTTT. As protein: CASSLVNQPQHF.